This entry concerns a single TCR beta chain. The data derive from a study of blood T cells in healthy people across ages. Using a J-beta primer mix together with a sample-barcoded 5' primer, a second PCR was run for about 7 to 12 cycles. MiXCR, run by TCRdb on the 5' RACE reads, gives a single entry per CDR3 protein. The sample includes about 940,000 distinct CDR3 sequences, around 49% of them seen just once. The V and J ends lost 4 bases and 4 bases, in that order; junction bases with no gene match: 16. The CDR3 is 18 residues long. CDR1 is SEHNR and CDR2 is FQNEAQ in the germline V gene (reference sequence).

J is TRBJ2-5 and V is TRBV7-9; TRBD1 agrees at 9 bases. The receptor was isolated from a man under 40 in good health. Sequenced sample: blood. The CDR3 nucleotides are TGTGCCAGCAGCTATCCTCGGGACAGGGCGCGACTCGGAGAGACCCAGTACTTC. This gives the protein CASSYPRDRARLGETQYF.